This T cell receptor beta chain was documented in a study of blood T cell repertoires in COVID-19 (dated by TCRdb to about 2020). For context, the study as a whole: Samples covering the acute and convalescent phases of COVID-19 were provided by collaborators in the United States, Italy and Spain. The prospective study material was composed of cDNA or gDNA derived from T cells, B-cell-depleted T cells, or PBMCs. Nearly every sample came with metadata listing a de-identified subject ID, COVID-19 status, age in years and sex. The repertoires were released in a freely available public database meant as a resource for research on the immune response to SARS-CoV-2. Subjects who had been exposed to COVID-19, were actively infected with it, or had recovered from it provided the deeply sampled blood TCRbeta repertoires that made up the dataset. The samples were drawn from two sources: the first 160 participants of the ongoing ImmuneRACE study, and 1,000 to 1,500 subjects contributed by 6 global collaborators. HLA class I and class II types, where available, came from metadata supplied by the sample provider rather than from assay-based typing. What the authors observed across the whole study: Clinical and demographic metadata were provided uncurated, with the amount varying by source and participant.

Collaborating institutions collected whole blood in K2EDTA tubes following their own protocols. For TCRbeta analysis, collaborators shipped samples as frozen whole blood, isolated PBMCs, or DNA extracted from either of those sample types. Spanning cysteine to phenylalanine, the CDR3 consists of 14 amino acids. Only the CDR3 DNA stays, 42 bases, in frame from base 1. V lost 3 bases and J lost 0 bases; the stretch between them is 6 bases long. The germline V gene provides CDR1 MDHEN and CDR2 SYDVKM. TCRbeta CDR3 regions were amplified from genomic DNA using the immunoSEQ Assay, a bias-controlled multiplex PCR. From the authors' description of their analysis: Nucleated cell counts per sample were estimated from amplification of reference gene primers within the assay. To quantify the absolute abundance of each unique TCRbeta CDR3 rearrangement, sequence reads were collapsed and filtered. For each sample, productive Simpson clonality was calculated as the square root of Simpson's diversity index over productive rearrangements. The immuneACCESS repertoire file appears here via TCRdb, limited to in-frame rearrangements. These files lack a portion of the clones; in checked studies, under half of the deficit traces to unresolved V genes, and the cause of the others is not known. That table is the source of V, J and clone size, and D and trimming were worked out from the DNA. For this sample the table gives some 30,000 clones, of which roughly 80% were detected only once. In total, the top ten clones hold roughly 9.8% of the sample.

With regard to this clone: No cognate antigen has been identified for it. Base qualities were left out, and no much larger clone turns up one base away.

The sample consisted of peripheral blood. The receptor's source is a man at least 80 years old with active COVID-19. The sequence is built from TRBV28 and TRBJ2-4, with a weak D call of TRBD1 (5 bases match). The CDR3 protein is CASSLGLAKNIQYF. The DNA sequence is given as TGTGCCAGCAGTTTGGGGCTAGCCAAAAACATTCAGTACTTC.